This T cell receptor beta chain was captured in a study of blood T cell repertoires in COVID-19. Study at large: Sources were T cells, B-cell-depleted T cells, or PBMCs; the material itself was cDNA or gDNA.

As handled by the study authors: Reference gene primer amplification gave nucleated cell count estimates. Measured with immunoSEQ multiplex PCR; TCRdb has only the in-frame clones, and not every one. That table is the source of V, J and clone size, and D and trimming were worked out from the DNA. Seen here are fewer than 300,000 clones, around 92% observed once, and the top ten hold under 3%. The CDR3 is made up of 14 amino acids. Per the germline V gene, CDR1 is MNHEY and CDR2 is SVGAGI. V was pared by 1 base and J by 3 bases, with 9 bases between. Seattle enrolled patients during active infection and tracked them longitudinally.

The chain couples TRBV6-5 to TRBJ1-2, with D uncertain. Sequencing was done on a sample of peripheral blood. This receptor was taken from a person aged 18 to 30 with COVID-19, enrolled during active disease. This CDR3 is CASSYLRDDYGYTF. DNA of the CDR3: TGTGCCAGCAGTTACTTGAGAGATGACTATGGCTACACCTTC.